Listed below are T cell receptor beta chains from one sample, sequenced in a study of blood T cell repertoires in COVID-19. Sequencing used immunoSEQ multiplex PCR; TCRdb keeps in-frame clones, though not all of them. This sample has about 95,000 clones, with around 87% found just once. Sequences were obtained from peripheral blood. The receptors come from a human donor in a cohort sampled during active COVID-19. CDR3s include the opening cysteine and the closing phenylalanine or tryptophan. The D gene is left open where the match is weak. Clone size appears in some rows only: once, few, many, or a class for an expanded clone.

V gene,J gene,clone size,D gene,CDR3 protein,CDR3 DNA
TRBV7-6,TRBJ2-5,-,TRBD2,CASTTLGAGGTETQYF,TGTGCCAGCACCACTTTGGGAGCGGGGGGGACCGAGACCCAGTACTTC
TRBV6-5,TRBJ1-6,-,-,CASSYSTRFNSPLHF,TGTGCCAGCAGTTACTCGACCAGGTTCAATTCACCCCTCCACTTT
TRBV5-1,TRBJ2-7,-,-,CASSEQSEQYF,TGCGCCAGCAGCGAACAAAGCGAGCAGTACTTC
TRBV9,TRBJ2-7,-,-,CASSVVGGEQYF,TGTGCCAGCAGCGTAGTAGGGGGCGAGCAGTACTTC
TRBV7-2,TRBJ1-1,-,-,CASSLGGRLEAFF,TGTGCCAGCAGCTTAGGTGGCCGCCTCGAAGCTTTCTTT
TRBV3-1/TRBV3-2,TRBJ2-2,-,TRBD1,CAYRDRGTGELFF,TGTGCCTACCGGGACAGGGGGACCGGGGAGCTGTTTTTT
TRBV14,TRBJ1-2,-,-,CASSQGFGGTTNYGYTF,TGTGCCAGCAGCCAAGGCTTCGGGGGAACAACCAACTATGGCTACACCTTC
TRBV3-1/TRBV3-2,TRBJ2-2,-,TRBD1,CASSYGQGASGELFF,TGTGCCAGCAGCTATGGACAGGGGGCCTCCGGGGAGCTGTTTTTT
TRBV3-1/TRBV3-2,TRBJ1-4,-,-,CASGQINLREKLFF,TGTGCCAGCGGCCAGATTAACTTGAGGGAAAAACTGTTTTTT
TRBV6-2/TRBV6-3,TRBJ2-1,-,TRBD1,CASSYFGTGPIF,TGTGCCAGCAGTTACTTTGGGACAGGGCCGATCTTC
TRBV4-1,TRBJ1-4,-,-,CASSHLFATNEKLFF,TGCGCCAGCAGCCACCTATTTGCAACTAATGAAAAACTGTTTTTT
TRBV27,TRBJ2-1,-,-,CASSLSWRNEQFF,TGTGCCAGCAGTTTATCGTGGAGGAATGAGCAGTTCTTC
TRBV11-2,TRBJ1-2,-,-,CASSLQGNSNYGYTF,TGTGCCAGCAGCTTACAGGGCAACTCCAACTATGGCTACACCTTC
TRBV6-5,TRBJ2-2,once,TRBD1,CASKGTVTTGELFF,TGTGCCAGCAAAGGGACAGTAACCACCGGGGAGCTGTTTTTT
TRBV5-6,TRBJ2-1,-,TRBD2,CASSRLAGGLSYNEQFF,TGTGCCAGCAGTCGACTAGCGGGGGGGCTCTCCTACAATGAGCAGTTCTTC
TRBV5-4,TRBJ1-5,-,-,CASSLDSHQPQHF,TGTGCCAGCAGCCTAGACAGTCATCAGCCCCAGCATTTT
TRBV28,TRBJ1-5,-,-,CASSSPNQPQHF,TGTGCCAGCAGTTCCCCTAATCAGCCCCAGCATTTT
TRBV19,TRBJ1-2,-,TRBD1,CASSPRTGNYGYTF,TGTGCCAGTAGTCCCAGGACAGGAAACTATGGCTACACCTTC
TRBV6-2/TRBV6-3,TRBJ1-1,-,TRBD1,CASSQQGSNTEAFF,TGTGCCAGCAGTCAACAGGGGTCGAACACTGAAGCTTTCTTT
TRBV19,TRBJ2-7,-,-,CASSVARGYEQYF,TGTGCCAGTAGTGTCGCCAGGGGCTACGAGCAGTACTTC
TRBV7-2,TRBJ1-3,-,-,CASSLLRGSGNTIYF,TGTGCCAGCAGCTTGTTAAGGGGTTCTGGAAACACCATATATTTT
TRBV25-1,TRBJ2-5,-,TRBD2,CASSDRAGWYQETQYF,TGTGCCAGCAGTGACAGAGCGGGGTGGTACCAAGAGACCCAGTACTTC
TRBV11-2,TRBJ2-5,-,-,CASSLQGRETQYF,TGTGCCAGCAGCTTACAGGGGCGTGAGACCCAGTACTTC
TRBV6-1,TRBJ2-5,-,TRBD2,CASSDPGRGETQYF,TGTGCCAGCAGTGACCCGGGGAGGGGAGAGACCCAGTACTTC